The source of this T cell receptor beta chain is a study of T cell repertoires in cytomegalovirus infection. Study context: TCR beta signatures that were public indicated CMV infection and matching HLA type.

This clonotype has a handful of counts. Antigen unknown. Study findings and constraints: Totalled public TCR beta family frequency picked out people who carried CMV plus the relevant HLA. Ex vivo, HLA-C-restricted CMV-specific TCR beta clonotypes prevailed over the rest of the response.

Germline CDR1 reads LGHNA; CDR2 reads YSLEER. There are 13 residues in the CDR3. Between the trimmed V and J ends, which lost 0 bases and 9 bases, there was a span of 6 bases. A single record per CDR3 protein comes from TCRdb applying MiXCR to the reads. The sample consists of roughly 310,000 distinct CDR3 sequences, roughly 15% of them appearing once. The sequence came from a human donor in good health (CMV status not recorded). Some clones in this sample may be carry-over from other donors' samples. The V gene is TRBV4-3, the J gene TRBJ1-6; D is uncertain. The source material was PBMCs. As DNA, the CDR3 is TGCGCCAGCAGCCAAGATCGGGCTTCACCCCTCCACTTT. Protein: CASSQDRASPLHF.